This T cell receptor (beta chain) was recovered during a study of metastatic and nonmetastatic thyroid tumors. Study at large: Patients with malignant and benign thyroid disease provided blood and tumor or nodule tissue, whose repertoires were compared. Study-wide points: Versus benign nodules, malignant thyroid tumors reportedly had significantly higher TCR beta diversity, in blood and tumor.

From the PCR reads, TCRdb re-called clones with MiXCR. Found here are 30,000 to 35,000 clones, 15% of them singletons; the top ten hold about a fifth. Thyroid surgery had not been preceded by any treatment in any patient. Ten or more counts support this clone. The antigen remains unidentified. Germline V gene lookup returns CDR1 GTSNPN and CDR2 SVGIG (reference sequence). Germline trimming cut 5 bases from V and 0 bases from J; bases unmatched to any gene: 7. The CDR3 loop spans 15 amino acids. The sequence derives from a male donor with papillary thyroid cancer or a benign thyroid nodule (not recorded which). Some clones in this sample may be carry-over from other donors' samples. The chain combines TRBV30 with TRBJ1-1, with 9 nucleotides matching TRBD1. The sample comprised blood. The CDR3 sequence: CAWRRDRAMNTEAFF. In nucleotides, the CDR3 is TGTGCCTGGCGTAGGGACAGGGCCATGAACACTGAAGCTTTCTTT.